Listed below are T cell receptor beta chains from one sample, sequenced in a study of blood T cell repertoires in COVID-19. Sequenced by immunoSEQ multiplex PCR; TCRdb stores in-frame clones only, minus some. The sample consists of about 86,000 clones, around 80% of them appearing once. Material for sequencing was peripheral blood. All receptors derive from a man aged 70-80 years with acute or convalescent COVID-19. The CDR3 runs from the conserved cysteine through the conserved F or W. A D gene is named only where the DNA matches it firmly. Expanded clones are given a class, and other clones once, few, many or no size at all.

j_call: TRBJ1-2
clone_size: -
cdr3_length: 13
d_call: -
v_call: TRBV5-4
cdr3_aa: CASSFGGGDGYTF
cdr3_nt: TGTGCCAGCAGCTTTGGGGGGGGTGATGGCTACACCTTC

j_call: TRBJ2-7
clone_size: -
cdr3_length: 14
d_call: TRBD1
v_call: TRBV27
cdr3_aa: CATRRAGGNNEQYF
cdr3_nt: TGTGCCACCAGACGGGCAGGGGGAAACAACGAGCAGTACTTC

j_call: TRBJ2-6
clone_size: -
cdr3_length: 19
d_call: -
v_call: TRBV28
cdr3_aa: CASSFWGLDGSSGANVLTF
cdr3_nt: TGTGCCAGCAGTTTTTGGGGACTCGACGGTAGCTCTGGGGCCAACGTCCTGACTTTC

j_call: TRBJ1-5
clone_size: -
cdr3_length: 16
d_call: TRBD1
v_call: TRBV6-6
cdr3_aa: CASSPVLGQGDQPQHF
cdr3_nt: TGTGCCAGCAGTCCCGTCCTGGGACAGGGGGATCAGCCCCAGCATTTT

j_call: TRBJ1-4
clone_size: -
cdr3_length: 14
d_call: -
v_call: TRBV28
cdr3_aa: CASSLQGVGEKLFF
cdr3_nt: TGTGCCAGCAGTTTACAAGGGGTCGGGGAAAAACTGTTTTTT

j_call: TRBJ1-1
clone_size: -
cdr3_length: 15
d_call: -
v_call: TRBV9
cdr3_aa: CASSVDPGMSTEAFF
cdr3_nt: TGTGCCAGCAGCGTAGATCCAGGGATGAGCACTGAAGCTTTCTTT

j_call: TRBJ1-6
clone_size: -
cdr3_length: 13
d_call: -
v_call: TRBV5-6
cdr3_aa: CASSLAGNSPLHF
cdr3_nt: TGTGCCAGCAGCTTGGCAGGGAATTCACCCCTCCACTTT

j_call: TRBJ2-1
clone_size: -
cdr3_length: 15
d_call: TRBD2
v_call: TRBV10-3
cdr3_aa: CAISESGGGGNEQFF
cdr3_nt: TGTGCCATCAGTGAGTCAGGCGGGGGGGGAAATGAGCAGTTCTTC

j_call: TRBJ1-1
clone_size: few
cdr3_length: 14
d_call: -
v_call: TRBV6-1
cdr3_aa: CASSEPRVNTEAFF
cdr3_nt: TGTGCCAGCAGTGAACCCAGGGTGAACACTGAAGCTTTCTTT

j_call: TRBJ1-1
clone_size: -
cdr3_length: 14
d_call: -
v_call: TRBV9
cdr3_aa: CASSRDTVGTEAFF
cdr3_nt: TGTGCCAGCTCCAGGGACACGGTGGGGACTGAAGCTTTCTTT

j_call: TRBJ1-2
clone_size: -
cdr3_length: 12
d_call: -
v_call: TRBV2
cdr3_aa: CASRDEALGYTF
cdr3_nt: TGTGCCAGCAGAGACGAGGCTCTAGGCTACACCTTC

j_call: TRBJ2-5
clone_size: once
cdr3_length: 14
d_call: -
v_call: TRBV9
cdr3_aa: CASSVGLDAGTQYF
cdr3_nt: TGTGCCAGCAGCGTAGGTCTGGATGCGGGGACCCAGTACTTC

j_call: TRBJ2-3
clone_size: few
cdr3_length: 13
d_call: -
v_call: TRBV7-9
cdr3_aa: CASGAGSTDTQYF
cdr3_nt: TGTGCCAGCGGGGCGGGGAGCACAGATACGCAGTATTTT

j_call: TRBJ1-1
clone_size: -
cdr3_length: 14
d_call: -
v_call: TRBV7-2
cdr3_aa: CASSSRGANPEAFF
cdr3_nt: TGTGCCAGCAGCTCGCGGGGGGCGAATCCTGAAGCTTTCTTT

j_call: TRBJ2-3
clone_size: -
cdr3_length: 17
d_call: TRBD2
v_call: TRBV3-1/TRBV3-2
cdr3_aa: CASSPFGSGGSTDTQYF
cdr3_nt: TGTGCCAGCAGCCCCTTCGGAAGCGGGGGCTCCACAGATACGCAGTATTTT

j_call: TRBJ2-3
clone_size: -
cdr3_length: 14
d_call: TRBD2
v_call: TRBV7-8
cdr3_aa: CASSLGLATDTQYF
cdr3_nt: TGTGCCAGCAGCTTAGGACTAGCCACAGATACGCAGTATTTT

j_call: TRBJ1-6
clone_size: -
cdr3_length: 15
d_call: TRBD1
v_call: TRBV5-1
cdr3_aa: CASRPDRGRNSPLHF
cdr3_nt: TGCGCCAGCAGACCCGACAGGGGACGGAATTCACCCCTCCACTTT

j_call: TRBJ1-5
clone_size: few
cdr3_length: 15
d_call: -
v_call: TRBV10-3
cdr3_aa: CAISESKQGYQPQHF
cdr3_nt: TGTGCCATCAGTGAGTCGAAACAGGGATACCAGCCCCAGCATTTT

j_call: TRBJ1-1
clone_size: -
cdr3_length: 14
d_call: TRBD1
v_call: TRBV2
cdr3_aa: CASGRQGWNTEAFF
cdr3_nt: TGTGCCAGCGGAAGACAGGGCTGGAACACTGAAGCTTTCTTT

j_call: TRBJ1-1
clone_size: -
cdr3_length: 13
d_call: -
v_call: TRBV29-1
cdr3_aa: CSASTALNTEAFF
cdr3_nt: TGCAGCGCTTCGACAGCCCTGAACACTGAAGCTTTCTTT

j_call: TRBJ1-1
clone_size: -
cdr3_length: 14
d_call: -
v_call: TRBV10-3
cdr3_aa: CAIRATGGVTEAFF
cdr3_nt: TGTGCCATCAGGGCGACAGGAGGTGTCACTGAAGCTTTCTTT

j_call: TRBJ1-5
clone_size: -
cdr3_length: 15
d_call: -
v_call: TRBV4-1
cdr3_aa: CASSQEEGTAQPQHF
cdr3_nt: TGCGCCAGCAGCCAAGAAGAGGGCACTGCTCAGCCCCAGCATTTT

j_call: TRBJ1-1
clone_size: -
cdr3_length: 13
d_call: -
v_call: TRBV19
cdr3_aa: CASSMRVTSEAFF
cdr3_nt: TGTGCCAGTAGTATGAGGGTCACCTCTGAAGCTTTCTTT

j_call: TRBJ1-3
clone_size: -
cdr3_length: 15
d_call: TRBD1
v_call: TRBV30
cdr3_aa: CAWPDRGRFGNTIYF
cdr3_nt: TGTGCCTGGCCAGACAGGGGGCGCTTCGGAAACACCATATATTTT

j_call: TRBJ2-3
clone_size: -
cdr3_length: 15
d_call: TRBD1
v_call: TRBV5-1
cdr3_aa: CASSLATGGLDTQYF
cdr3_nt: TGCGCCAGCAGCTTGGCGACAGGGGGCTTAGATACGCAGTATTTT

j_call: TRBJ2-3
clone_size: -
cdr3_length: 10
d_call: -
v_call: TRBV27
cdr3_aa: CASSLDTQYF
cdr3_nt: TGTGCCAGCAGTCTCGATACGCAGTATTTT

j_call: TRBJ2-2
clone_size: once
cdr3_length: 13
d_call: -
v_call: TRBV6-6
cdr3_aa: CASSYSFGRELFF
cdr3_nt: TGTGCCAGCAGTTACTCCTTCGGGAGGGAGCTGTTTTTT

j_call: TRBJ2-2
clone_size: -
cdr3_length: 16
d_call: -
v_call: TRBV4-1
cdr3_aa: CASSPIIQGGTGELFF
cdr3_nt: TGCGCCAGCAGCCCTATCATTCAGGGAGGTACCGGGGAGCTGTTTTTT

j_call: TRBJ1-5
clone_size: -
cdr3_length: 13
d_call: TRBD1
v_call: TRBV4-2
cdr3_aa: CASSQEGGQPQHF
cdr3_nt: TGTGCCAGCAGCCAAGAAGGGGGCCAGCCCCAGCATTTT

j_call: TRBJ2-1
clone_size: -
cdr3_length: 16
d_call: TRBD2
v_call: TRBV4-2
cdr3_aa: CASSQIAGGPYNEQFF
cdr3_nt: TGTGCCAGCAGCCAGATAGCGGGGGGGCCCTACAATGAGCAGTTCTTC

j_call: TRBJ2-7
clone_size: -
cdr3_length: 14
d_call: TRBD1
v_call: TRBV6-5
cdr3_aa: CASSKGQGNYEQYF
cdr3_nt: TGTGCCAGCAGTAAGGGACAGGGGAACTACGAGCAGTACTTC

j_call: TRBJ2-1
clone_size: few
cdr3_length: 14
d_call: TRBD2
v_call: TRBV19
cdr3_aa: CASSEASGYNEQFF
cdr3_nt: TGTGCCAGTAGTGAGGCTAGCGGTTACAATGAGCAGTTCTTC

j_call: TRBJ1-4
clone_size: -
cdr3_length: 14
d_call: -
v_call: TRBV15
cdr3_aa: CATSRVAAGEKLFF
cdr3_nt: TGTGCCACCAGCAGGGTCGCGGCCGGGGAAAAACTGTTTTTT

j_call: TRBJ2-2
clone_size: -
cdr3_length: 15
d_call: -
v_call: TRBV28
cdr3_aa: CASSPQLGTGGELFF
cdr3_nt: TGTGCCAGCAGTCCCCAACTGGGTACGGGCGGGGAGCTGTTTTTT

j_call: TRBJ2-5
clone_size: -
cdr3_length: 13
d_call: TRBD1
v_call: TRBV5-1
cdr3_aa: CASRRDSQETQYF
cdr3_nt: TGCGCCAGCAGGAGGGACAGCCAAGAGACCCAGTACTTC

j_call: TRBJ1-1
clone_size: -
cdr3_length: 13
d_call: TRBD1
v_call: TRBV18
cdr3_aa: CASSDAGGTEAFF
cdr3_nt: TGTGCCAGCTCAGACGCAGGGGGGACTGAAGCTTTCTTT

j_call: TRBJ2-6
clone_size: -
cdr3_length: 14
d_call: -
v_call: TRBV9
cdr3_aa: CASSTVSGANVLTF
cdr3_nt: TGTGCCAGCAGCACGGTTTCTGGGGCCAACGTCCTGACTTTC

j_call: TRBJ1-2
clone_size: -
cdr3_length: 14
d_call: -
v_call: TRBV5-4
cdr3_aa: CASSLERTHYGYTF
cdr3_nt: TGTGCCAGCAGCTTAGAGCGGACCCACTATGGCTACACCTTC

j_call: TRBJ1-2
clone_size: -
cdr3_length: 14
d_call: TRBD1
v_call: TRBV19
cdr3_aa: CASGTGSFHWGYTF
cdr3_nt: TGTGCCAGCGGGACAGGTTCCTTTCATTGGGGCTACACCTTC

j_call: TRBJ2-1
clone_size: -
cdr3_length: 15
d_call: -
v_call: TRBV7-3
cdr3_aa: CASSLNGGRYNEQFF
cdr3_nt: TGTGCCAGCAGCTTAAACGGGGGGCGCTACAATGAGCAGTTCTTC

j_call: TRBJ2-2
clone_size: -
cdr3_length: 14
d_call: -
v_call: TRBV7-8
cdr3_aa: CASTWRSRTGELFF
cdr3_nt: TGTGCCAGCACCTGGCGGTCACGCACCGGGGAGCTGTTTTTT

j_call: TRBJ1-5
clone_size: -
cdr3_length: 13
d_call: -
v_call: TRBV3-1/TRBV3-2
cdr3_aa: CASSPGFNQPQHF
cdr3_nt: TGTGCCAGCAGCCCAGGGTTCAATCAGCCCCAGCATTTT

j_call: TRBJ2-2
clone_size: -
cdr3_length: 15
d_call: TRBD1
v_call: TRBV5-1
cdr3_aa: CASSWGTGGTGELFF
cdr3_nt: TGCGCCAGCAGCTGGGGGACAGGGGGCACCGGGGAGCTGTTTTTT

j_call: TRBJ1-5
clone_size: few
cdr3_length: 17
d_call: -
v_call: TRBV19
cdr3_aa: CASSIADYRRRNQPQHF
cdr3_nt: TGTGCCAGTAGTATAGCGGACTACCGACGGCGTAATCAGCCCCAGCATTTT